The rows below give T cell receptor beta chains drawn from one sample of a study of blood T cell repertoires in COVID-19. Using immunoSEQ multiplex PCR, the repertoire was profiled, and TCRdb retains in-frame clones only, with some absent. The data show some 70,000 clones, roughly 91% seen once. Material for sequencing was peripheral blood. The receptors come from a man between 50 and 59 years old with COVID-19, enrolled during active disease. Each CDR3 is given with its conserved first and last residue. The D gene is left open where the match is weak. Size is omitted from some rows. Given values are once, few, many or a class for expanded clones.

J gene: TRBJ2-7; clone size: .; D gene: .; V gene: TRBV7-2; CDR3 protein: CASSFEWTAYEQYF; CDR3 DNA: TGTGCCAGCAGCTTCGAGTGGACAGCCTACGAGCAGTACTTC
J gene: TRBJ2-7; clone size: .; D gene: .; V gene: TRBV7-9; CDR3 protein: CASSLQVSYEQYF; CDR3 DNA: TGTGCCAGCAGCCTACAGGTATCGTACGAGCAGTACTTC
J gene: TRBJ2-7; clone size: once; D gene: .; V gene: TRBV2; CDR3 protein: CASSRDSSSYEQYF; CDR3 DNA: TGTGCCAGCAGCCGGGACTCCAGCTCCTACGAGCAGTACTTC
J gene: TRBJ1-2; clone size: .; D gene: .; V gene: TRBV7-9; CDR3 protein: CASSFGRESGYTF; CDR3 DNA: TGTGCCAGCAGCTTCGGCAGGGAAAGTGGCTACACCTTC
J gene: TRBJ2-7; clone size: .; D gene: .; V gene: TRBV5-5; CDR3 protein: CASSFDPRGAYEQYF; CDR3 DNA: TGTGCCAGCAGCTTCGACCCTCGGGGAGCCTACGAGCAGTACTTC
J gene: TRBJ1-2; clone size: few; D gene: .; V gene: TRBV12-3/TRBV12-4; CDR3 protein: CASSQENYGYTF; CDR3 DNA: TGTGCCAGCAGCCAAGAGAACTATGGCTACACCTTC
J gene: TRBJ2-1; clone size: .; D gene: TRBD2; V gene: TRBV5-4; CDR3 protein: CASSSTSGSSDEQFF; CDR3 DNA: TGTGCCAGCAGCTCAACTAGCGGGAGTTCGGATGAGCAGTTCTTC
J gene: TRBJ1-2; clone size: .; D gene: .; V gene: TRBV28; CDR3 protein: CASSPLLNNYGYTF; CDR3 DNA: TGTGCCAGCAGCCCACTATTGAATAACTATGGCTACACCTTC
J gene: TRBJ2-7; clone size: once; D gene: TRBD2; V gene: TRBV3-1/TRBV3-2; CDR3 protein: CASSQRLAGAEQYF; CDR3 DNA: TGTGCCAGCAGCCAACGACTAGCGGGAGCCGAGCAGTACTTC
J gene: TRBJ1-2; clone size: .; D gene: .; V gene: TRBV2; CDR3 protein: CASRPEAGYTF; CDR3 DNA: TGTGCCAGCAGGCCTGAGGCTGGCTACACCTTC
J gene: TRBJ1-1; clone size: .; D gene: .; V gene: TRBV13; CDR3 protein: CASSLGLGMNTEAFF; CDR3 DNA: TGTGCCAGCAGCTTGGGGCTCGGCATGAACACTGAAGCTTTCTTT
J gene: TRBJ1-2; clone size: .; D gene: TRBD1; V gene: TRBV28; CDR3 protein: CASSLSYMGTGANYGYTF; CDR3 DNA: TGTGCCAGCAGTTTATCCTATATGGGGACAGGGGCTAACTATGGCTACACCTTC
J gene: TRBJ2-3; clone size: .; D gene: .; V gene: TRBV11-2; CDR3 protein: CASSLGGDTQYF; CDR3 DNA: TGTGCCAGCAGCTTAGGCGGGGATACGCAGTATTTT
J gene: TRBJ2-5; clone size: .; D gene: .; V gene: TRBV5-1; CDR3 protein: CASSLAGETQYF; CDR3 DNA: TGCGCCAGCAGCTTGGCAGGGGAGACCCAGTACTTC
J gene: TRBJ2-2; clone size: .; D gene: TRBD1; V gene: TRBV28; CDR3 protein: CASRLPGQGRTGELFF; CDR3 DNA: TGTGCCAGCAGGCTACCGGGACAGGGACGCACCGGGGAGCTGTTTTTT
J gene: TRBJ2-7; clone size: .; D gene: .; V gene: TRBV6-1; CDR3 protein: CASSVAATYEQYF; CDR3 DNA: TGTGCCAGCAGTGTAGCGGCAACCTACGAGCAGTACTTC
J gene: TRBJ1-3; clone size: .; D gene: .; V gene: TRBV6-6; CDR3 protein: CASIGSGNTIYF; CDR3 DNA: TGTGCCAGCATCGGCTCTGGAAACACCATATATTTT
J gene: TRBJ2-5; clone size: .; D gene: .; V gene: TRBV5-1; CDR3 protein: CASSEAGTAGLTQYF; CDR3 DNA: TGCGCCAGCAGCGAAGCCGGGACTGCTGGTTTGACCCAGTACTTC
J gene: TRBJ2-7; clone size: few; D gene: .; V gene: TRBV11-2; CDR3 protein: CASSPDFAYEQYF; CDR3 DNA: TGTGCCAGCAGCCCGGACTTTGCCTACGAGCAGTACTTC
J gene: TRBJ1-1; clone size: .; D gene: TRBD1; V gene: TRBV7-3; CDR3 protein: CASSSDRGRETEAFF; CDR3 DNA: TGTGCCAGCAGCTCGGACAGGGGCCGGGAGACTGAAGCTTTCTTT
J gene: TRBJ2-3; clone size: .; D gene: TRBD2; V gene: TRBV7-3; CDR3 protein: CASSLGLATDTQYF; CDR3 DNA: TGTGCCAGCAGCTTGGGACTAGCGACAGATACGCAGTATTTT
J gene: TRBJ2-2; clone size: .; D gene: .; V gene: TRBV28; CDR3 protein: CASTFSGSGELFF; CDR3 DNA: TGTGCCAGCACCTTTTCCGGGTCCGGGGAGCTGTTTTTT
J gene: TRBJ1-5; clone size: .; D gene: .; V gene: TRBV28; CDR3 protein: CASRGSQSNQPQHF; CDR3 DNA: TGTGCCAGCCGCGGAAGCCAAAGCAATCAGCCCCAGCATTTT
J gene: TRBJ1-5; clone size: .; D gene: TRBD1; V gene: TRBV4-1; CDR3 protein: CASSPYQGAEDLQPQHF; CDR3 DNA: TGCGCCAGCAGCCCGTATCAGGGGGCAGAGGATCTTCAGCCCCAGCATTTT